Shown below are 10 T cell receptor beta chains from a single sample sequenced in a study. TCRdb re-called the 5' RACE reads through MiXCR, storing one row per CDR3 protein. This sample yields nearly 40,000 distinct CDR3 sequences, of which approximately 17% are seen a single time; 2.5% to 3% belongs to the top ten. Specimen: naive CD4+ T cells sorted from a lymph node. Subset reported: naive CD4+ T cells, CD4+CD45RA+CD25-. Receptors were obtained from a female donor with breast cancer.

The CDR3 bases are TGTGCCACCAGTGATTCCCGACAGGGGAGCACCGGGGAGCTGTTTTTT. The encoded protein is CATSDSRQGSTGELFF. The rearrangement uses TRBV24-1 and TRBJ2-2; the match to TRBD1 covers 8 bases. CDR1 and CDR2 (germline): KGHDR, SFDVKD. Losses at the gene ends were 2 bases for V and 4 bases for J; bases not matched to a gene: 5. The CDR3 is made up of 16 amino acids.

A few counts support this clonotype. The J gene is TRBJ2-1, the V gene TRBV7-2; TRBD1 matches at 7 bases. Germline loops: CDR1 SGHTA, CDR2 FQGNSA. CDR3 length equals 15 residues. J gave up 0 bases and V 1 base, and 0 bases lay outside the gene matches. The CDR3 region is CASSLGTGSYNEQFF. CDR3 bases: TGTGCCAGCAGCTTAGGGACAGGCTCCTACAATGAGCAGTTCTTC.

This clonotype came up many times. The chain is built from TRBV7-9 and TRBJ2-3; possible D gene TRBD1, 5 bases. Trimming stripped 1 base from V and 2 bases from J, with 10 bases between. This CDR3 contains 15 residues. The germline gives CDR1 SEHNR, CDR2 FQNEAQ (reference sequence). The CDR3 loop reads CASSLVGAFTDTQYF. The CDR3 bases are TGTGCCAGCAGCTTAGTTGGGGCTTTCACAGATACGCAGTATTTT.

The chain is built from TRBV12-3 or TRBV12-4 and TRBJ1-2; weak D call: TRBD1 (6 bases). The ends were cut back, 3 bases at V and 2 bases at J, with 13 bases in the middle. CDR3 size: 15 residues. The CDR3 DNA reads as TGTGCCAGCAGTTTTCGGACAGCGATAAACTATGGCTACACCTTC. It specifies CASSFRTAINYGYTF.

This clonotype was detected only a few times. CDR3 nucleotide sequence: TGTGCCAGCAGCCCCCAGGGGGGGCTTGGCACTGAAGCTTTCTTT. Translating it yields CASSPQGGLGTEAFF. The chain combines TRBV7-9 with TRBJ1-1, with 7 bases matching TRBD1. The V gene end was trimmed by 5 bases and the J gene end by 4 bases; junction bases not matched to a gene: 10. Germline CDR1 SEHNR, CDR2 FQNEAQ (reference sequence). The CDR3 runs 15 residues.

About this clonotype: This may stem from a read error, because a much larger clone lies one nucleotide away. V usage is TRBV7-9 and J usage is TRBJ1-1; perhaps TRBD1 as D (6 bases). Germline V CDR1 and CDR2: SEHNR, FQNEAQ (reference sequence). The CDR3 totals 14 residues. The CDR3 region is CASSLVWRGAEALF. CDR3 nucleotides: TGTGCCAGCAGCTTAGTGTGGCGGGGGGCCGAAGCTCTCTTT.

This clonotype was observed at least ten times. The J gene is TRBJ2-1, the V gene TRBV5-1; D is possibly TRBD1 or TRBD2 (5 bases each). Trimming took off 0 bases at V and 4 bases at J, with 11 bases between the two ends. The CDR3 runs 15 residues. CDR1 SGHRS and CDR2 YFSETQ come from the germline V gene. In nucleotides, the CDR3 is TGCGCCAGCAGCTTGGACGGGGCTGAGTACAATGAGCAGTTCTTC. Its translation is CASSLDGAEYNEQFF.

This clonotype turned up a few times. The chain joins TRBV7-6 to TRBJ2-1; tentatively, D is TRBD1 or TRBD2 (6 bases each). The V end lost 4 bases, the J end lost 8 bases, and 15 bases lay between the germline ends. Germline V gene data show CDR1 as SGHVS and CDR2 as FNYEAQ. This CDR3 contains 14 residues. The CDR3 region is CASSSGTGADEQFF. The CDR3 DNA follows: TGTGCCAGCAGCTCCGGGACGGGGGCAGATGAGCAGTTCTTC.

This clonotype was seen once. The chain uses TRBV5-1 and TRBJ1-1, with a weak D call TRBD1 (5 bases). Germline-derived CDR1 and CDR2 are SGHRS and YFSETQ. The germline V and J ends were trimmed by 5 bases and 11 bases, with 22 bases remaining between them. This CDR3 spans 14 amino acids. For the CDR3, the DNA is TGCGCCAGCAGGTCAGGGACGAGGACTTTGAATGCTTTCTTT. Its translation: CASRSGTRTLNAFF.

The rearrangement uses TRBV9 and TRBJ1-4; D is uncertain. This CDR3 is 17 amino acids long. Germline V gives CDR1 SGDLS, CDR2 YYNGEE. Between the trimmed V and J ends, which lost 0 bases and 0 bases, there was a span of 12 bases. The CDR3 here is CASSVGESLATNEKLFF. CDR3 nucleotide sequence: TGTGCCAGCAGCGTAGGGGAATCTCTAGCAACTAATGAAAAACTGTTTTTT.